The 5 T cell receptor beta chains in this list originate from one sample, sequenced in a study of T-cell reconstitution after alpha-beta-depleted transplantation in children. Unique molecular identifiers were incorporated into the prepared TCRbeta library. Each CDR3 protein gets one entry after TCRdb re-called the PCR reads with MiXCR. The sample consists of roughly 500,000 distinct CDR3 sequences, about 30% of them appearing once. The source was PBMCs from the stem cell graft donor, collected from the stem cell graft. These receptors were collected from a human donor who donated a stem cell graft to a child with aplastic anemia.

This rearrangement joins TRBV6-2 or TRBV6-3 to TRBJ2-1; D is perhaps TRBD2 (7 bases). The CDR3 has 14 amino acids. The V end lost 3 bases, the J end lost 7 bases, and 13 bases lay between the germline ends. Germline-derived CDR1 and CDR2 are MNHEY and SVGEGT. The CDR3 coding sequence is TGTGCCAGCAGTTATGGGGGGGCCGGGAATGAGCAGTTCTTC. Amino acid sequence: CASSYGGAGNEQFF.

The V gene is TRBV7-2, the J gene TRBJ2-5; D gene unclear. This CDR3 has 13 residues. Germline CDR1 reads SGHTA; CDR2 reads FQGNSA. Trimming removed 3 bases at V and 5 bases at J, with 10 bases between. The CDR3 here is CASSFTERETQYF. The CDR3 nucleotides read TGTGCCAGCAGCTTTACGGAGCGTGAGACCCAGTACTTC.

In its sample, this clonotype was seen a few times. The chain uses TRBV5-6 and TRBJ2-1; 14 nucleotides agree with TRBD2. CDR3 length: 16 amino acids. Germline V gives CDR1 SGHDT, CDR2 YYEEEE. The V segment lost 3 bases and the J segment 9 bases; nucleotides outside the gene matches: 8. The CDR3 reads CASSYPGLAGGGEQFF. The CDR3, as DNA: TGTGCCAGCAGCTATCCTGGACTAGCGGGAGGCGGTGAGCAGTTCTTC.

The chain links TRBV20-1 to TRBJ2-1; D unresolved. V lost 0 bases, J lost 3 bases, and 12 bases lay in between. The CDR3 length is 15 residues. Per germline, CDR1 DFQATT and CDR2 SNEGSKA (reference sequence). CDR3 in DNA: TGCAGTGCTAGAGAGTCCGGGCCGCACTACAATGAGCAGTTCTTC. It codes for CSARESGPHYNEQFF.

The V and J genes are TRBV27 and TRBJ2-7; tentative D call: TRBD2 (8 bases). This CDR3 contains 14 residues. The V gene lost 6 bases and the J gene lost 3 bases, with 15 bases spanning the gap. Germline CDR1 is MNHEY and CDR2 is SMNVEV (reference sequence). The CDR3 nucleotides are TGTGCCAGCAGGGGACTAGGGGGCGTCTACGAGCAGTACTTC. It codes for CASRGLGGVYEQYF.